This T cell receptor beta chain was retrieved from a study of human T cells and chemical hapten exposure. The V and J ends lost 5 bases and 6 bases respectively, with 10 bases between them. CDR1 SGHTA and CDR2 FQGNSA come from the germline V gene. The CDR3 has 13 amino acids. Study outcomes and limitations: Counts of TCRs above 1 in 1000 frequency stayed unchanged with DPC sensitization.

As to time point: pre-sensitization, week 0. Treatment here: therapeutic diphenylcyclopropenone sensitization with weekly scalp DPC. Staff drew blood before applying each patch test. There are a few counts of this clonotype. Its specificity is unknown. Individual cDNA molecules in this library carried unique molecular identifiers. Per the authors' pipeline: Sequenced samples showed a median of approximately 96,000 TCRs each, with counts running from around 20,000 to 690,000. Each CDR3 protein is one row after TCRdb ran MiXCR on the RACE reads. TCRdb's processing, not the authors', yielded these V and J calls. This table holds under 200,000 distinct CDR3 sequences, under 35% found once.

This sequence joins TRBV7-2 and TRBJ2-2, with D perhaps TRBD2 (6 bases). The sample in question was whole blood, obtained in connection with sensitization to the hapten diphenylcyclopropenone (DPC). The TCR comes from a woman in her twenties or thirties with alopecia areata. Some clones in this sample may be carry-over from other donors' samples. CDR3 bases: TGTGCCAGCAGCATCACTAGCCCCGGGGAGCTGTTTTTT. Its translation is CASSITSPGELFF.